Detailed here is one T cell receptor (beta chain). The assay was immunoSEQ multiplex PCR, and TCRdb's table has in-frame clones only and misses some. The data hold a few hundred thousand clones, with roughly 67% observed a single time. These data are taken from a study of cytotoxic CD8 clonotypes in ibrutinib-treated CLL. Germline values: CDR1 SGHRS, CDR2 YFSETQ. Trimming removed 2 bases from V and 3 bases from J, with 8 bases in between. The CDR3 is 13 residues long. The sequencing here drew on PBMCs, taken after 36 months of ibrutinib treatment. The J gene is TRBJ1-1, the V gene TRBV5-1; D is perhaps TRBD1 (6 bases). This TCR was sampled from a human donor with chronic lymphocytic leukemia. This CDR3 reads CASSLTGYTEAFF. In DNA form, the CDR3 reads TGCGCCAGCAGCTTAACAGGGTACACTGAAGCTTTCTTT.